The T cell receptor (beta chain) described here comes from a study of vaccination and CD4 T cells after COVID-19. Overall study: At a median about 78 days (range 14 to 241) after dose two, post-vaccine samples were obtained. The study's findings and limits: SARS-CoV-2-reactive clonotypes rose nonsignificantly, with the median going from 21 to 38. A median approximately 83% of convalescent patients' SARS-CoV-2-reactive clones emerged only after vaccination.

Germline V gene lookup returns CDR1 MNHNS and CDR2 SASEGT. V lost 6 bases to trimming and J lost 4 bases; unmatched junction nucleotides: 5. This CDR3 is 15 amino acids long. Documented treatment: approximately 9-day PBMC culture with coronavirus spike peptide pools or control peptides (ViraFEST assay). T cells were expanded with peptide pools, and expanded clonotypes were identified by TCR sequencing. A remark on this clonotype: As yet, its antigen is unknown.

The assay that was used to sequence DNA from cultured CD4+ T cells was the Oncomine TCR Beta short-read assay. TCRdb called the PCR reads again in MiXCR, with one record for every CDR3 protein. Of 11,000 or so distinct CDR3 sequences listed, less than 65% were seen once; the top ten hold more than 9%. Sequencing input: CD4+ T cells from blood, cultured in vitro. The V and J genes are TRBV6-1 and TRBJ2-3; TRBD2 matches at 12 bases. This TCR was sampled from a human donor who had recovered from COVID-19. The CDR3 sequence is CASSDLAGGSDTQYF. CDR3 nucleotide sequence: TGTGCCAGCAGCGACCTAGCGGGAGGGTCAGATACGCAGTATTTT.